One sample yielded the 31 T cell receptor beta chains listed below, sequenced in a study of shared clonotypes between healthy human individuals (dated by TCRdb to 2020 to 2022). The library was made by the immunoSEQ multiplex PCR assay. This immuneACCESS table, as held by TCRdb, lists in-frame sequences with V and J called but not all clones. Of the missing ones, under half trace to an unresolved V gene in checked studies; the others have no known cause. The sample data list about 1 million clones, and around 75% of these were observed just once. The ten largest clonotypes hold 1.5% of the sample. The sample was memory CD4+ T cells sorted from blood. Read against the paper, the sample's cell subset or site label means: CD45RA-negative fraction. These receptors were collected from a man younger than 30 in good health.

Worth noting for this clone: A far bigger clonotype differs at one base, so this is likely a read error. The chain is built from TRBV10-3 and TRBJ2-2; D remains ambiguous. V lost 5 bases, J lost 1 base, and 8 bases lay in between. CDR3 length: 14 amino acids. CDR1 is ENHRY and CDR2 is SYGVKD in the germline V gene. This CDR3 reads CAISYSMNTGELFF. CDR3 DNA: TGTGCCATCAGTTATTCAATGAACACCGGGGAGCTGTTTTTT.

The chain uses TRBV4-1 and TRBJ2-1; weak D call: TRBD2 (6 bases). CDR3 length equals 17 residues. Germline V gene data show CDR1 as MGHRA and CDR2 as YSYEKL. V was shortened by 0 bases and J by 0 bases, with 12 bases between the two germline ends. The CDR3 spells CASSQDGTPSSYNEQFF. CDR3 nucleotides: TGCGCCAGCAGCCAAGATGGGACTCCAAGCTCCTACAATGAGCAGTTCTTC.

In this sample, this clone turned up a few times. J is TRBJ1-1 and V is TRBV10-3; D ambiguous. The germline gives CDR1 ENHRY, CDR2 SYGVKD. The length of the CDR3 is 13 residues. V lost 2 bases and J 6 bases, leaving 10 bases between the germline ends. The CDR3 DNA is TGTGCCATCAGTGAGGGCAGGAGCGCTGAAGCTTTCTTT. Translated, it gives CAISEGRSAEAFF.

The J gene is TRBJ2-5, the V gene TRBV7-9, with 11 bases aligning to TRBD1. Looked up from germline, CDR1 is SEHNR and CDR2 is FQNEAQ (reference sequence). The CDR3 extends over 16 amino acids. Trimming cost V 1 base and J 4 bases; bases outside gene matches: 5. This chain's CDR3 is CASSLGTGQGAETQYF. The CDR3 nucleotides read TGTGCCAGCAGCTTAGGGACCGGACAGGGGGCAGAGACCCAGTACTTC.

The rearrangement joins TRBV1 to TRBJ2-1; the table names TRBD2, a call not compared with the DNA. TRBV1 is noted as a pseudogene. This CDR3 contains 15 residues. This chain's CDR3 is CTSTRSGSSYNEQFF. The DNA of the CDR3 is TGCACCAGCACCCGGAGCGGGAGCTCCTACAATGAGCAGTTCTTC.

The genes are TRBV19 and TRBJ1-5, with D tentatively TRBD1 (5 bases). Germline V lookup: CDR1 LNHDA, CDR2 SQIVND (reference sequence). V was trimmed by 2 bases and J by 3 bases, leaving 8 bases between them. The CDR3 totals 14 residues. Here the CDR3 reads CASSIRGTNQPQHF. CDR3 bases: TGTGCCAGTAGTATACGGGGGACCAATCAGCCCCAGCATTTT.

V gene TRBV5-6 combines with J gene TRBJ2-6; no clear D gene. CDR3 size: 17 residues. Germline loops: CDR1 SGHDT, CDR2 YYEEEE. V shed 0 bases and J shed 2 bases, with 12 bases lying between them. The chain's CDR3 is CASSLAQEKAGANVLTF. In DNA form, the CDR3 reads TGTGCCAGCAGCTTGGCGCAGGAGAAAGCTGGGGCCAACGTCCTGACTTTC.

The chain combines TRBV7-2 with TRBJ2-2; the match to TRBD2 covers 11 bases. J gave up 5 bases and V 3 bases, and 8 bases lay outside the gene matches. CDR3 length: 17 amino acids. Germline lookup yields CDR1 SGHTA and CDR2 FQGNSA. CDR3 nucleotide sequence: TGTGCCAGCAGCTTGAGGGTAGCGGGAGGGCTAACCGGGGAGCTGTTTTTT. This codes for CASSLRVAGGLTGELFF.

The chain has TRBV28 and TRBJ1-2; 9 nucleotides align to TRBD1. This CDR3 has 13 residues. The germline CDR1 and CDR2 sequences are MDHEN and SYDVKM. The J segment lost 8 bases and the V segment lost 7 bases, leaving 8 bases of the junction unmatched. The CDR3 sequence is CASTLQGALGYTF. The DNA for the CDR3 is TGTGCCAGCACACTACAGGGGGCCCTAGGCTACACCTTC.

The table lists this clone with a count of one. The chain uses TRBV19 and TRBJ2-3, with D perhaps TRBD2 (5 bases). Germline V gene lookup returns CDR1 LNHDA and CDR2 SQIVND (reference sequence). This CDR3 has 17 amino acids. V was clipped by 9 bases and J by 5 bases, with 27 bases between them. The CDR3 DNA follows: TGTGCCAGCCGGAGGTCGGGGATTAGCCGTAGGGAAGATACGCAGTATTTT. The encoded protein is CASRRSGISRREDTQYF.

CDR3 nucleotide sequence: TGCGCCAGTCGACAGGGCGCCGGGGAGCTGTTTTTT. Translated, it gives CASRQGAGELFF. This chain connects TRBV5-1 to TRBJ2-2, with 7 bases fitting TRBD1. V lost 8 bases and J lost 6; bases outside the gene matches: 4. This CDR3 is 12 amino acids long. CDR1 is SGHRS, CDR2 YFSETQ, per germline.

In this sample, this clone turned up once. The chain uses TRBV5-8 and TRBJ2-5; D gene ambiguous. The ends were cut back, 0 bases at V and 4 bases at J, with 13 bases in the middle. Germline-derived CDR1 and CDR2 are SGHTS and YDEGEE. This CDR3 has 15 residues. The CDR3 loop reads CASSLAGLRLETQYF. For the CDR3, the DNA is TGTGCCAGCAGCTTGGCAGGTTTACGGTTAGAGACCCAGTACTTC.

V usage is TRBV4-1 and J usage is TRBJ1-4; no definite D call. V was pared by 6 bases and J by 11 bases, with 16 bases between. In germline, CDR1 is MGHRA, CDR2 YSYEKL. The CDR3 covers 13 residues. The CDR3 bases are TGCGCCAGCAGTCTAGGGCCGAACGGGAAACTGTTTTTT. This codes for CASSLGPNGKLFF.

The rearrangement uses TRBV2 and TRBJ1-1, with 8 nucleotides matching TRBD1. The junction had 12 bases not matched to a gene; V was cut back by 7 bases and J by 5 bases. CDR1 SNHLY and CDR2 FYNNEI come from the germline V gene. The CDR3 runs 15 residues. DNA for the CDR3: TGTGCCAGCAATCCGGACAGGGACCCGGGGACTGAAGCTTTCTTT. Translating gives CASNPDRDPGTEAFF.

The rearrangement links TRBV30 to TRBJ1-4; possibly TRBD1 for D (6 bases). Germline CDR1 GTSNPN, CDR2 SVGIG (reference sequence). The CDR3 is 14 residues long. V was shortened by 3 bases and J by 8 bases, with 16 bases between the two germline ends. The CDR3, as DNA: TGTGCCTGGAGCCTAAAGGGGGAAAGGGAAAAACTGTTTTTT. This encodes CAWSLKGEREKLFF.

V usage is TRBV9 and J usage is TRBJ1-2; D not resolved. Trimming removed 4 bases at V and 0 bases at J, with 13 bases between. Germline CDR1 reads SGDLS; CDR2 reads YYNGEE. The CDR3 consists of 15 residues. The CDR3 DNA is TGTGCCAGCAGCCCGGATCCGAGTCCTAACTATGGCTACACCTTC. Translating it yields CASSPDPSPNYGYTF. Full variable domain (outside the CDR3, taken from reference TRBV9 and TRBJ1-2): DSGVTQTPKHLITATGQRVTLRCSPRSGDLSVYWYQQSLDQGLQFLIQYYNGEERAKGNILERFSAQQFPDLHSELNLSSLELGDSALYFCASSPDPSPNYGYTFGSGTRLTVV.

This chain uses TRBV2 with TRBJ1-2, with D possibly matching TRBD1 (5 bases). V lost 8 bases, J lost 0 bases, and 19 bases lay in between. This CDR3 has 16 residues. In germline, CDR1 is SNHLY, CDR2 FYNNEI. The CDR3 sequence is CASLGGGRLANYGYTF. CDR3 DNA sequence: TGTGCCAGCCTCGGGGGAGGTCGGTTAGCTAACTATGGCTACACCTTC.

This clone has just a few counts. CDR3 coding DNA: TGTGCCAGCGGTGCGGGGAGCTCTGGGGCCAACGTCCTGACTTTC. This encodes CASGAGSSGANVLTF. The chain joins TRBV27 to TRBJ2-6; possible D gene TRBD2, 6 bases. V dropped 8 bases and J dropped 0 bases, with 11 bases sitting between them. The CDR3 contains 15 residues. The V gene's germline CDR1 is MNHEY and CDR2 SMNVEV (reference sequence).

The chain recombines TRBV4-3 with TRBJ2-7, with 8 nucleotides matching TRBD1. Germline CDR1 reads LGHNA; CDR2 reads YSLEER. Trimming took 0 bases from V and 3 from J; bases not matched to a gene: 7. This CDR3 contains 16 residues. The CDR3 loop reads CASSQDLSGQGYEQYF. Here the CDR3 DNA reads TGCGCCAGCAGCCAAGATCTTAGCGGACAGGGCTACGAGCAGTACTTC.

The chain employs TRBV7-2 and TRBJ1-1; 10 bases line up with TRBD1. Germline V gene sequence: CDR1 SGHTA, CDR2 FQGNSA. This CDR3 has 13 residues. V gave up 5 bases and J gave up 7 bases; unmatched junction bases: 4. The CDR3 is CASSPGTGVEAFF. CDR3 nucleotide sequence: TGTGCCAGCAGCCCTGGGACAGGGGTTGAAGCTTTCTTT.

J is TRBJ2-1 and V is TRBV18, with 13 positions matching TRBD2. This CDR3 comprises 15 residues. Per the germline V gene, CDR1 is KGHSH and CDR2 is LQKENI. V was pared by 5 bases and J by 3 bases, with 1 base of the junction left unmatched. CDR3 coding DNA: TGTGCCAGCTCAAGGACTAGCGGGAGCTACAATGAGCAGTTCTTC. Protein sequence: CASSRTSGSYNEQFF.

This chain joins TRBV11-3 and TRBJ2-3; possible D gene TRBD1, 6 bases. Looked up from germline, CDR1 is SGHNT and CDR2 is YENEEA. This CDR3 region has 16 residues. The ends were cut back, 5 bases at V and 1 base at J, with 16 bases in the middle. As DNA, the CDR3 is TGTGCCAGCAGCCTAGGGGGACAACACGGCACAGATACGCAGTATTTT. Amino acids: CASSLGGQHGTDTQYF.

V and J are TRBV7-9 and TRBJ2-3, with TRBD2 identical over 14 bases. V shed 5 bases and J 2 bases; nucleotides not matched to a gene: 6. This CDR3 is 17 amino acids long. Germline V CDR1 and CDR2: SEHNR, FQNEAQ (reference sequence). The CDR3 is CASSPGTSGGITDTQYF. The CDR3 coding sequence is TGTGCCAGCAGCCCGGGGACTAGCGGGGGAATCACAGATACGCAGTATTTT.

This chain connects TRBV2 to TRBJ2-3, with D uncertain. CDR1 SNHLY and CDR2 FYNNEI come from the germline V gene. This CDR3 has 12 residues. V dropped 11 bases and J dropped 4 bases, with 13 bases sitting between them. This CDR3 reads CAGSKLADTQYF. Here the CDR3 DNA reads TGTGCCGGTTCAAAATTGGCAGATACGCAGTATTTT.

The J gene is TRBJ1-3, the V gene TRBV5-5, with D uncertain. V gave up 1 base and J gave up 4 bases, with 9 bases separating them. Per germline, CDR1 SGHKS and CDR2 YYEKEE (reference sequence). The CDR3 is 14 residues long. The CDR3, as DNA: TGTGCCAGCAGCTTGCGGTCTGCAGGAAACACCATATATTTT. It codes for CASSLRSAGNTIYF.

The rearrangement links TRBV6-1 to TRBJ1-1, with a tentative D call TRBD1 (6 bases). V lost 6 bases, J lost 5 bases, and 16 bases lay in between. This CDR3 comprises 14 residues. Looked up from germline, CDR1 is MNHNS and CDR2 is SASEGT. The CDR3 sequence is CASRLKTGSTEAFF. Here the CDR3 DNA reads TGTGCCAGCAGACTCAAAACAGGGTCGACTGAAGCTTTCTTT.

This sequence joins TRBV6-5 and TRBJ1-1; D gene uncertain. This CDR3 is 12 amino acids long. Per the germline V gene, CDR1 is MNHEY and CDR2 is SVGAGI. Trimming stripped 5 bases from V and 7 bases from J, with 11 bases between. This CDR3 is CASSTPAREAFF. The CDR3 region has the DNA TGTGCCAGCAGTACCCCCGCCCGTGAAGCTTTCTTT.

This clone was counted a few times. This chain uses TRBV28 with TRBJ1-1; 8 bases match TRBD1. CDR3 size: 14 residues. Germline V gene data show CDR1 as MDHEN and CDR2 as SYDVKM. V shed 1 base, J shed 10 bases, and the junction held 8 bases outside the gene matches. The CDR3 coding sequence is TGTGCCAGCAGTTTATCGGGCAGGGGGCTTCGAGCTTTCTTT. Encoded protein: CASSLSGRGLRAFF.

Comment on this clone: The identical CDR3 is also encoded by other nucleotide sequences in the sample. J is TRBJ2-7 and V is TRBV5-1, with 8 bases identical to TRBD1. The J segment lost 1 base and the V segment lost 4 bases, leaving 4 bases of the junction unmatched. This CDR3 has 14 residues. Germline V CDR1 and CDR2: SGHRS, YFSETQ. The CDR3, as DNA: TGCGCCAGCAGCCCCGGGACAGGATCCTACGAGCAGTACTTC. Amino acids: CASSPGTGSYEQYF.

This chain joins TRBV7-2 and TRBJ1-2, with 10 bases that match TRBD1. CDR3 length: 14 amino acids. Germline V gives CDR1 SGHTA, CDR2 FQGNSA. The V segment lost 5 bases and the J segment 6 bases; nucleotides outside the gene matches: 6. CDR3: CASSPGTGVNGYTF. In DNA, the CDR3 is TGTGCCAGCAGCCCCGGGACAGGGGTTAATGGCTACACCTTC.

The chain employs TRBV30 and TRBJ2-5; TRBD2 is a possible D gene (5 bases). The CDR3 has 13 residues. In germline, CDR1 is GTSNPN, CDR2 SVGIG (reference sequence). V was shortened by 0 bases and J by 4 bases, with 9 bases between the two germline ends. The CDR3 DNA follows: TGTGCCTGGAGTGTACATGAGGGAGAGACCCAGTACTTC. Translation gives CAWSVHEGETQYF.